This T cell receptor (beta chain) emerged from a study of shared clonotypes between healthy human individuals. Study context: The cohort had a couple of women and a few men, ages 18 to 49. Three plates were used per donor for CD4 naive, three for CD4 memory, two for CD8 naive and one for CD8 memory.

This table comes from immunoSEQ multiplex PCR, and its TCRdb copy is limited to in-frame clones, with some not included. The table shows about 1.1 million clones, with 77% occurring only once. Of note for this clone: The antigen is unknown.

The ends were cut back, 2 bases at V and 2 bases at J, with 13 bases in the middle. In germline, CDR1 is SNHLY, CDR2 FYNNEI. The CDR3 spans 16 residues. Broader study findings: Rarefaction exposed incomplete sorted-subset sequencing despite large depth. Among the subsets, naive ones generally showed larger estimated richness than memory ones.

The source is a man in his late teens or twenties in good health. Some clones in this sample may be carry-over from other donors' samples. The genes are TRBV2 and TRBJ1-3; D not resolved. The sequencing sample was made of memory CD4+ T cells from PBMCs. The subset is: CD45RA-negative fraction. The CDR3 bases are TGTGCCAGCAGTGAAATCACGAGCTTAGCTGGAAACACCATATATTTT. Amino acids: CASSEITSLAGNTIYF.